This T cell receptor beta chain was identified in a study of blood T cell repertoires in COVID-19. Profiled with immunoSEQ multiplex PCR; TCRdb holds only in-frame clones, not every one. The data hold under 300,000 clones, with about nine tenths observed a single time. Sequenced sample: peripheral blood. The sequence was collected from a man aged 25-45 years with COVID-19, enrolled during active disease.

The CDR3 sequence: CASSPIIGQGANTGELFF. The DNA of the CDR3 is TGTGCCAGCAGCCCAATCATAGGACAGGGGGCGAACACCGGGGAGCTGTTTTTT. The V call is TRBV5-4, the J call TRBJ2-2; 10 bases fit TRBD1. The V gene end was trimmed by 4 bases and the J gene end by 0 bases; junction bases not matched to a gene: 9. Germline CDR1 and CDR2: SGHNT and YYREEE (reference sequence). This CDR3 is built from 18 residues. Supplemented by reference TRBV5-4 and TRBJ2-2, the full variable domain reads ETGVTQSPTHLIKTRGQQVTLRCSSQSGHNTVSWYQQALGQGPQFIFQYYREEENGRGNFPPRFSGLQFPNYSSELNVNALELDDSALYLCASSPIIGQGANTGELFFGEGSRLTVL.